A selection of T cell receptor beta chains follows, all from one sample in a study of metastatic and nonmetastatic thyroid tumors. MiXCR re-clonotyped the PCR reads for TCRdb. Of 35,000 to 50,000 clones in the sample, around a fifth were seen once. The material sequenced was blood. The origin of the receptors is a female donor with papillary thyroid cancer or a benign thyroid nodule (not recorded which). Some clones in this sample may be carry-over from other donors' samples. Each CDR3 is given with its conserved first and last residue. Each record gives: D gene, clone size, V gene, J gene, CDR3 protein, CDR3 DNA. The D gene is left open where the match is weak. Expanded clones get a size class; other rows say once, few or many, or leave the size out.

>.|few|TRBV28|TRBJ2-7
CASRVGGFPTYEQYF
TGTGCCAGCAGAGTAGGGGGGTTCCCTACCTACGAGCAGTACTTC
>TRBD1|many|TRBV28|TRBJ2-1
CASSFPRGRSFF
TGTGCCAGCAGTTTTCCGAGGGGGCGGTCGTTCTTC
>.|.|TRBV4-1|TRBJ2-1
CASSQVDIGFRGHNEQFF
TGCGCAAGCAGCCAAGTGGATATTGGGTTCCGGGGGCACAATGAGCAGTTCTTC
>.|many|TRBV19|TRBJ1-1
CASTTVAEAFF
TGTGCCAGTACCACAGTTGCTGAAGCTTTCTTT
>.|many|TRBV5-5|TRBJ2-7
CASSLLADSSYEQYF
TGTGCCAGCAGCTTGTTGGCGGATAGCTCCTACGAGCAGTACTTC
>.|many|TRBV5-8|TRBJ2-5
CASSPEREPGETQYF
TGTGCCAGCAGCCCGGAGAGGGAACCCGGGGAGACCCAGTACTTC
>.|many|TRBV11-2|TRBJ1-3
CASSLLRDSGNTIYF
TGTGCCAGCAGCTTACTGCGGGACTCTGGAAACACCATATATTTT
>.|many|TRBV6-1|TRBJ1-1
CASSQSGSNAEAFF
TGTGCCAGCAGTCAATCCGGGAGCAACGCTGAAGCTTTCTTT
>.|.|TRBV6-6|TRBJ1-5
CASSYSQGSNQPQHF
TGTGCCAGCAGTTACTCACAGGGCAGCAATCAGCCCCAGCATTTT
>.|.|TRBV6-4|TRBJ2-2
CASSPGVHTGELFF
TGTGCCAGCAGCCCCGGTGTACACACCGGGGAGCTGTTTTTT
>.|many|TRBV30|TRBJ2-5
CAWSGSLSWSQYF
TGTGCCTGGAGCGGCTCGCTATCTTGGAGCCAGTACTTC
>.|.|TRBV6-1|TRBJ1-5
CASTPGTSSNQPQHF
TGTGCCAGCACCCCCGGCACCTCTAGCAATCAGCCCCAGCATTTT
>.|many|TRBV7-9|TRBJ2-2
CASSLSSFSTGELFF
TGTGCCAGCAGCTTAAGTTCCTTTTCCACCGGGGAGCTGTTTTTT
>.|many|TRBV28|TRBJ1-6
CASRSTLPLHF
TGTGCCAGCAGGTCGACCCTACCCCTCCACTTT
>.|many|TRBV12-3/TRBV12-4|TRBJ2-3
CASSFTGAVDTQYF
TGTGCCAGCAGTTTCACGGGAGCAGTGGATACGCAGTATTTT
>TRBD2|once|TRBV7-2|TRBJ2-7
CASRREEGVINEQYF
TGTGCCAGCAGACGGGAGGAGGGAGTAATCAACGAGCAGTACTTC
>TRBD1|.|TRBV13|TRBJ1-1
CASSPKDRGSLAAFF
TGTGCCAGCAGCCCTAAGGACAGGGGGAGTTTGGCAGCTTTCTTT
>TRBD1|.|TRBV30|TRBJ1-1
CAFTAGTENTEAFF
TGTGCCTTCACGGCGGGGACAGAGAACACTGAAGCTTTCTTT
>.|many|TRBV6-1|TRBJ1-6
CASSERGQRNSPLHF
TGTGCCAGCAGTGAACGCGGCCAGCGAAATTCACCCCTCCACTTT
>TRBD2|few|TRBV28|TRBJ2-1
CASTLLGLAGVPKEQFF
TGTGCCAGCACCCTACTGGGACTAGCGGGAGTGCCTAAAGAGCAGTTCTTC
>TRBD2|many|TRBV5-7|TRBJ2-5
CATSTLGGSQETQYF
TGTGCCACCTCGACCCTGGGGGGGAGCCAAGAGACCCAGTACTTC
>.|.|TRBV20-1|TRBJ1-2
CSASEVALGYTF
TGCAGTGCTAGCGAGGTGGCTCTGGGCTACACCTTC
>.|many|TRBV10-1|TRBJ2-2
CASSGVIGGELFF
TGCGCCAGCAGTGGGGTTATCGGCGGGGAGCTGTTTTTT
>.|many|TRBV11-2|TRBJ2-5
CASGQETQYF
TGTGCCAGCGGCCAAGAGACCCAGTACTTC
>.|many|TRBV27|TRBJ2-3
CASMKGNTDTQYF
TGTGCCAGCATGAAGGGTAACACAGATACGCAGTATTTT
>TRBD2|.|TRBV6-4|TRBJ2-3
CASSDASGTDTQYF
TGTGCCAGCAGTGACGCTAGCGGGACAGATACGCAGTATTTT
>TRBD2|many|TRBV20-1|TRBJ2-5
CSAETLAGPGKTQYF
TGCAGTGCTGAAACCTTAGCGGGCCCGGGGAAGACCCAGTACTTC
>.|few|TRBV6-1|TRBJ1-1
CASIDSTATEAFF
TGTGCCAGCATCGACAGTACTGCCACTGAAGCTTTCTTT